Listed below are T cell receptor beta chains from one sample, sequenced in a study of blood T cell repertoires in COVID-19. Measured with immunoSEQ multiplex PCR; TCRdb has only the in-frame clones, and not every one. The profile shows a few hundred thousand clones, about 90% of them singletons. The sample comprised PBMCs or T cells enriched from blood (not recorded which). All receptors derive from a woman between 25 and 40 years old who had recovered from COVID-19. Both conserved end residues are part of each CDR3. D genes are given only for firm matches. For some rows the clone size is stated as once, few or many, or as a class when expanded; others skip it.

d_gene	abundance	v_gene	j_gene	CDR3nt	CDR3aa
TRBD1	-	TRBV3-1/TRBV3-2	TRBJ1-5	TGTGCCAGCAGCCGTGGACAGGGGCACTGGCCCCAGCATTTT	CASSRGQGHWPQHF
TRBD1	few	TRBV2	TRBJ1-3	TGTGCCAGCAGTGTTTTAAGGGGGCCTGGAAACACCATATATTTT	CASSVLRGPGNTIYF
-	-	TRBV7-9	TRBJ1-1	TGTGCCAGCGGCAGGATGAACACTGAAGCTTTCTTT	CASGRMNTEAFF
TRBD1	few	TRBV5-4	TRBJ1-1	TGTGCCAGCAGCTTAGGCGGGGACAGATACACTGAAGCTTTCTTT	CASSLGGDRYTEAFF
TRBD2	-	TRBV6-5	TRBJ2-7	TGTGCCAGCAGTTCCGCGACTAGCGGGAGCCACGAGCAGTACTTC	CASSSATSGSHEQYF
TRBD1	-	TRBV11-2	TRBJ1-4	TGTGCCAGCAGCTCCTATATAACCAGGGGGCTAGGTGAAAAACTGTTTTTT	CASSSYITRGLGEKLFF
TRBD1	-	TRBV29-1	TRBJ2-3	TGCAGCGTTGATCCCCGACAGGGGGGAAATACGCAGTATTTT	CSVDPRQGGNTQYF
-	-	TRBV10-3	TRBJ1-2	TGTGCCATCAGTGAGGACAAAAACTATGGCTACACCTTC	CAISEDKNYGYTF
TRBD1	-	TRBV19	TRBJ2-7	TGTGCCAGTAGTCGAGAATACCTCAGGGACAGCTCCTACGAGCAGTACTTC	CASSREYLRDSSYEQYF
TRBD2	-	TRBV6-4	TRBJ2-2	TGTGCCAGCAGTGACCCAGCGGGAGCCGGGGAGCTGTTTTTT	CASSDPAGAGELFF
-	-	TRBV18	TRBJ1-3	TGTGCCAGCTCACCAGCTCCCCAGGGGTCTGGAAACACCATATATTTT	CASSPAPQGSGNTIYF
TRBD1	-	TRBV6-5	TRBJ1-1	TGTGCCAGCAGTTACTCCGCTCGACAGGGTACAGAAGCTTTCTTT	CASSYSARQGTEAFF
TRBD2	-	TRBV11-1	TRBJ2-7	TGTGCCAGCAGCTTACCGGCTAGCGGGGTCTACGAGCAGTACTTC	CASSLPASGVYEQYF
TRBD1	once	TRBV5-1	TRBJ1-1	TGCGCCAGCAAGGTTTCAGGGGGCACTGAAGCTTTCTTT	CASKVSGGTEAFF
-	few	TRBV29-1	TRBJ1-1	TGCAGCGTCTCCAGGAGTGGGAGTGCTTTCTTT	CSVSRSGSAFF
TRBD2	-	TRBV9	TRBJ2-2	TGTGCCAGCAAGCGGGGGCCGAACACCGGGGAGCTGTTTTTT	CASKRGPNTGELFF
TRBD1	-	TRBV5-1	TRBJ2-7	TGCGCCAGTTCGGGACAGGGGCGGGACTACTACGAGCAGTACTTC	CASSGQGRDYYEQYF
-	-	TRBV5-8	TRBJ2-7	TGTGCCAGCAGCTCCACTTACGAGCAGTACTTC	CASSSTYEQYF
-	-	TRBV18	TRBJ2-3	TGTGCCAGCTCATTCCGGACACCCCTCACAGATACGCAGTATTTT	CASSFRTPLTDTQYF
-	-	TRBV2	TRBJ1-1	TGTGCCAGCAGTGCCGGAGGGAACACTGAAGCTTTCTTT	CASSAGGNTEAFF
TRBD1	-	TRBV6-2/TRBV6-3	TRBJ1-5	TGTGCCAGCAGTTCACGACAGGGGGTCGGGAGCAATCAGCCCCAGCATTTT	CASSSRQGVGSNQPQHF
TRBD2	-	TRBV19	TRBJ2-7	TGTGCCAGTAGTGCAGGACTCCGGGAGGGCTACGAGCAGTACTTC	CASSAGLREGYEQYF
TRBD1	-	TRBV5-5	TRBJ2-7	TGTGCCAGCAGCTTGGTGGGACAGGGAGCCTACGAGCAGTACTTC	CASSLVGQGAYEQYF
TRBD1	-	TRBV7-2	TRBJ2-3	TGTGCCAGCAGCGAACGTCCGAGACAGGGATTTGGAACAGATACGCAGTATTTT	CASSERPRQGFGTDTQYF
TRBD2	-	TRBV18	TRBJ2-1	TGTGCCAGCTCGGCGGGAGTCGAAGGCAATGAGCAGTTCTTC	CASSAGVEGNEQFF
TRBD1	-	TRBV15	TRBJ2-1	TGTGCCACTGCGGACAGGGCTATTCAGCAGTTCTTC	CATADRAIQQFF
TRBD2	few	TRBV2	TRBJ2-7	TGTGCCAGCAGTAACGAGCGGGAGGGCCTGGGTGAGCAGTACTTC	CASSNEREGLGEQYF